This T cell receptor (beta chain) was documented in a study of shared clonotypes between healthy human individuals. The table came from immunoSEQ multiplex PCR; TCRdb's copy has only in-frame clones and leaves some out. The table has about 330,000 clones, roughly 91% seen once. V lost 4 bases, J lost 0 bases, and 3 bases stayed unmatched. This CDR3 contains 14 residues. Germline lookup yields CDR1 GTSNPN and CDR2 SVGIG (reference sequence). Sequenced material: memory CD8+ T cells sorted from blood. As to subset: CD45RO+ cells pooled with CCR7-negative TemRA cells. The genes are TRBV30 and TRBJ2-1; 7 bases are a match to TRBD2. This clonotype was sampled from a young man in good health. CDR3 in DNA: TGTGCCTGGATCCCTAGCGGCTCCTACAATGAGCAGTTCTTC. Translated: CAWIPSGSYNEQFF.